This T cell receptor beta chain is drawn from a study of blood T cell repertoires in COVID-19. Overall study: Acute-phase and convalescent COVID-19 samples originated in the United States, Italy and Spain.

Per the original methods: Reference gene primer amplification yielded estimated nucleated cell counts. Sequencing used immunoSEQ multiplex PCR; TCRdb keeps in-frame clones, though not all of them. V and J calls and clone size are given by that table; D and trimming were obtained from the DNA. The sample carries 300,000 or so clones, approximately 88% recorded once. Germline CDR1 and CDR2: PRHDT and FYEKMQ (reference sequence). The CDR3 spans 15 residues. Between the trimmed V and J ends, which lost 6 bases and 2 bases, there was a span of 16 bases. This chain connects TRBV13 to TRBJ1-2, with unresolved D. The clonotype originates from a man between 18 and 35 years old who had recovered from COVID-19. Sample: peripheral blood. The CDR3 coding sequence is TGTGCCAGCAGACAAAGCCTACGAGCGAACTATGGCTACACCTTC. This encodes CASRQSLRANYGYTF.